This T cell receptor beta chain appears in the sequencing data of a study of blood T cell repertoires in COVID-19 (dated by TCRdb to the early 2020s). Concerning the study at large: Samples covering the acute and convalescent phases of COVID-19 were provided by collaborators in the United States, Italy and Spain. The material from the prospective study consisted of cDNA or gDNA derived from T cells, B-cell-depleted T cells, or PBMCs. The repertoires were released in a freely available public database meant as a resource for research on the immune response to SARS-CoV-2. Sample metadata almost always included a de-identified subject ID, COVID-19 status, age in years and sex. Samples came from the ongoing ImmuneRACE study (first 160 participants) plus 1,254 subjects from 6 global collaborators. Deeply sampled blood TCRbeta repertoires from subjects exposed to, actively infected with, or recovered from COVID-19 were included in the dataset. HLA class I and class II types, where available, came from metadata supplied by the sample provider rather than from assay-based typing.

CDR1 and CDR2 (MNHEY, SMNVEV) derive from the germline V gene (reference sequence). The CDR3 starts with the cysteine, ends with the phenylalanine, and has 15 residues. Left in the record is the CDR3 DNA by itself, 45 bases read in frame from the first base. Trimming takes 3 bases off V and 4 bases off J; junction bases not matched to a gene: 7. Participants in the prospective study were enrolled through a virtual design, were aged about 18 to 100 years, and lived in approximately 24 United States geographic areas. In the prospective study, participants were assigned to cohorts based on the clinical history participants reported in a screening survey and a study questionnaire. Exposed participants were defined as having been in contact with someone with a PCR-confirmed or clinician-diagnosed COVID-19 case within 2 weeks of study entry. In the prospective study, mobile phlebotomists collected whole blood, serum and a nasopharyngeal or oropharyngeal swab from each participant. Over a roughly two-month period, participants in the prospective study had the option of providing additional blood draws and questionnaires. Before DNA extraction, prospective study blood samples were shipped either frozen or at room temperature.

Points on this clone: The specificity of this receptor is unknown. The sample holds no much larger clone one base away, and base qualities are not on file.

The immunoSEQ Assay, a bias-controlled multiplex PCR, was used to amplify TCRbeta CDR3 regions from genomic DNA. The authors' analysis ran thus. Nucleated cell counts per sample were estimated from amplification of reference gene primers within the assay. To quantify the absolute abundance of each unique TCRbeta CDR3 rearrangement, sequence reads were collapsed and filtered. Productive Simpson clonality was computed per sample as the square root of Simpson's diversity index over productive rearrangements. Not all clones reach the TCRdb copy of this immuneACCESS table, which keeps in-frame sequences only. Checked studies attribute under half of the gap to unresolved V genes and leave the rest unexplained. From that table come the V and J calls and clone size; the DNA was used to work out D and trimming. This sample is represented by approximately 310,000 clones; 75% to 90% of them were singletons. The biggest ten clones account for under 2% of the sample.

On the study overall, not on this receptor specifically: How much clinical and demographic metadata was included differed by source and by participant, and the metadata was provided uncurated.

Here the chain combines TRBV27 and TRBJ2-7, with 9 central nucleotides matching TRBD1. The specimen was PBMCs or T cells enriched from blood (not recorded which). This clonotype was sampled from a woman in her twenties or thirties who had been exposed to COVID-19. CDR3 reads: CASSFRQGEAYEQYF. The DNA sequence reads TGTGCCAGCAGTTTTAGACAGGGGGAGGCTTACGAGCAGTACTTC.